These 6 T cell receptor beta chains share one sample of origin, sequenced in a study of cytomegalovirus exposure and HLA in healthy donors. PCR involved 60 Vbeta and 13 Jbeta primers. The assay was immunoSEQ multiplex PCR, and TCRdb's table has in-frame clones only and misses some. Here the sample table reports about 54,000 clones. Specimen: PBMCs. The receptors shown here come from a middle-aged woman in good health and CMV-seronegative.

This chain links TRBV5-5 with TRBJ1-4, with TRBD1 matching over 10 bases. Germline V gene lookup returns CDR1 SGHKS and CDR2 YYEKEE (reference sequence). V trimming: 2 bases; J trimming: 6 bases; junction bases outside the gene matches: 1. CDR3 length: 14 residues. CDR3 bases: TGTGCCAGCAGCTTAGGACAGGGGGATGAAAAACTGTTTTTT. Translated, it gives CASSLGQGDEKLFF.

CDR3 nucleotide sequence: TGTGCCAGCAGCTGGGACAGCTTCTCTGGGGCCAACGTCCTGACTTTC. This codes for CASSWDSFSGANVLTF. This rearrangement joins TRBV5-8 to TRBJ2-6; 7 positions match TRBD1. V trimming: 3 bases; J trimming: 0 bases; junction bases outside the gene matches: 3. Germline V CDR1 and CDR2: SGHTS, YDEGEE. The CDR3 totals 16 residues. The full variable domain, in which reference TRBV5-8 and TRBJ2-6 provide the parts outside the CDR3, is EAGVTQSPTHLIKTRGQQATLRCSPISGHTSVYWYQQALGLGLQFLLWYDEGEERNRGNFPPRFSGRQFPNYSSELNVNALELEDSALYLCASSWDSFSGANVLTFGAGSRLTVL.

Judged by frequency, this clone is medium-sized. CDR3 bases: TGTGCCAGCAGCTTCCTACCCCCAGGGGACACTGAAGCTTTCTTT. Protein: CASSFLPPGDTEAFF. The chain joins TRBV7-9 to TRBJ1-1, with a tentative D call TRBD1 (6 bases). Trimming took off 3 bases at V and 3 bases at J, with 14 bases between the two ends. The CDR3 sequence is 15 residues long. The V gene's germline CDR1 is SEHNR and CDR2 FQNEAQ (reference sequence).

The chain links TRBV27 to TRBJ1-5; 8 bases line up with TRBD1. V gave up 5 bases and J gave up 2 bases; unmatched junction bases: 14. This CDR3 contains 18 residues. Germline V lookup: CDR1 MNHEY, CDR2 SMNVEV (reference sequence). As DNA, the CDR3 is TGTGCCAGCAGTCTATTCGCCAGGACAGGGAGAGGCAATCAGCCCCAGCATTTT. This encodes CASSLFARTGRGNQPQHF.

The rearrangement uses TRBV25-1 and TRBJ2-7, with 10 bases aligning to TRBD2. The CDR3 has 13 amino acids. Germline loops: CDR1 MGHDK, CDR2 SYGVNS. The V and J ends lost 7 bases and 3 bases, in that order; junction bases with no gene match: 3. DNA for the CDR3: TGTGCCAGCAAGGCTAGCGGGAGCTACGAGCAGTACTTC. Translated: CASKASGSYEQYF.

The chain joins TRBV11-2 to TRBJ2-5, with D perhaps matching TRBD2 (6 bases). The ends were cut back, 5 bases at V and 1 base at J, with 11 bases in the middle. The CDR3 is 14 residues long. Per the germline V gene, CDR1 is SGHAT and CDR2 is FQNNGV. DNA of the CDR3: TGTGCCAGCAGCCCTCCGGGACTCCAAGAGACCCAGTACTTC. Encoded protein: CASSPPGLQETQYF.